Listed below are T cell receptor beta chains from one sample, sequenced in a study of blood T cells in healthy people across ages. One entry per CDR3 protein, called by TCRdb with MiXCR from the 5' RACE reads. The table includes around 970,000 distinct CDR3 sequences, roughly 51% detected once. The sequencing input was blood. The receptors were sampled from a woman in her sixties or seventies in good health. Both conserved end residues are part of each CDR3. The order of the fields is D gene, J gene, clone size, CDR3 length, V gene, CDR3 protein, CDR3 DNA. The D gene is left open where the match is weak. Some rows mark clone size as missing; the rest say once, few, many or name a class of expanded clone.

>TRBD2|TRBJ2-7|.|14|TRBV18
CASSPRTSPHEQYF
TGTGCCAGCTCACCCAGGACTAGTCCCCACGAGCAGTACTTC
>TRBD1|TRBJ1-2|.|16|TRBV6-5
CASRRPGTATNYGYTF
TGTGCCAGCAGACGACCCGGGACAGCGACTAACTATGGCTACACCTTC
>TRBD1|TRBJ2-7|.|15|TRBV6-5
CASSFRGQGAYEQYF
TGTGCCAGCAGTTTTCGCGGACAGGGGGCATACGAGCAGTACTTC
>TRBD1|TRBJ2-5|.|13|TRBV27
CASRDRGINERYF
TGTGCCAGCAGGGACAGGGGGATCAATGAGCGGTACTTC
>TRBD1|TRBJ2-7|few|14|TRBV7-9
CASSSTGAPYEQYF
TGTGCCAGCAGCTCGACAGGGGCCCCCTACGAGCAGTACTTC
>TRBD1|TRBJ2-4|.|16|TRBV12-3/TRBV12-4
CASSPGQGVSQIIQYF
TGTGCCAGCAGCCCCGGACAGGGCGTTTCGCAAATCATTCAGTACTTC
>TRBD2|TRBJ2-1|few|13|TRBV10-3
CAIRAGAGNEQFF
TGTGCCATCAGGGCGGGAGCAGGCAATGAGCAGTTCTTC
>TRBD2|TRBJ2-1|.|14|TRBV20-1
CSAWTSGRPNEQFF
TGCAGTGCTTGGACTAGCGGGAGGCCCAATGAGCAGTTCTTC
>.|TRBJ2-6|few|13|TRBV5-8
CASSKTWINVLTF
TGTGCCAGCAGCAAGACCTGGATCAACGTCCTGACTTTC
>.|TRBJ2-1|once|17|TRBV28
CASSLVAGSLNYIEQFF
TGTGCCAGCAGTTTAGTTGCGGGGTCCCTCAACTACATTGAGCAGTTCTTC